This TCR beta chain appears in the sequencing data of a study of prognosis after radiotherapy for stage I lung cancer. Study-level information: Patients with newly diagnosed primary stage I lung tumors numbered more than 11, with five others having oligometastatic NSCLC after surgical resection of the primary tumor. Concurrent therapy was not administered with stereotactic body radiotherapy to any patient.

General observations from the study: The question of whether the expanded TCR clones were tumor-specific was not determined.

Researchers used two-round multiplex PCR to amplify TCR beta CDR3 starting from genomic DNA. Amplification during the initial PCR round employed primers specific to each TRBV and TRBJ gene. TCRdb reprocessed the multiplex PCR reads via MiXCR and lists one record per CDR3 protein. Here the sample spans tens of thousands of distinct CDR3 sequences, approximately 38% being singletons. With regard to this clonotype: Its matching antigen is unknown.

Peripheral blood, in approximately 6.4-milliliter volumes, was drawn at each of two time points. This specimen was PBMCs, taken before or after stereotactic body radiation therapy (not recorded which). The sequence came from a donor at least 50 years old with non-small cell lung cancer.

CDR3 residues: CSARPGGKNTEAFF. DNA for the CDR3: TGCAGTGCTAGACCAGGGGGGAAGAACACTGAAGCTTTCTTT. This rearrangement joins TRBV20-1 to TRBJ1-1; 7 positions agree with TRBD1. After removal of 2 bases from V and 1 base from J, the junction contained 4 bases not matched to a gene. CDR3 length: 14 residues. CDR1 and CDR2 from the germline V gene are DFQATT and SNEGSKA (reference sequence).